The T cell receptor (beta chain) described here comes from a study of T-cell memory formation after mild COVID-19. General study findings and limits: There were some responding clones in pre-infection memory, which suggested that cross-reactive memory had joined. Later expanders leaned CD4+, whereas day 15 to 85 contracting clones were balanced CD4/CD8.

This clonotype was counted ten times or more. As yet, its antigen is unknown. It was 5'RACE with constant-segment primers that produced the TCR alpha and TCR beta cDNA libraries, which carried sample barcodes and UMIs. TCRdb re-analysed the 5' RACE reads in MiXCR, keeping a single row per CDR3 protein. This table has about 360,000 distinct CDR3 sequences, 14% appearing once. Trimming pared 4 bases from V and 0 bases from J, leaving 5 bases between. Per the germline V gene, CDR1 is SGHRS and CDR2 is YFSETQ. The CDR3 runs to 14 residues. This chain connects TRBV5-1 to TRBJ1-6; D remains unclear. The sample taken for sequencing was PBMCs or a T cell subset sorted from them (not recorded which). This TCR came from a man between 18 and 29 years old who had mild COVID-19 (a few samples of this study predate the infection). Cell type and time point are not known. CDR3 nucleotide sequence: TGCGCCAGCAGCGCGAGCTCCTATAATTCACCCCTCCACTTT. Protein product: CASSASSYNSPLHF.